The next 28 T cell receptor beta chains were all read from a single sample in a study of PD-L1 blockade in urothelial cancer. The table came from immunoSEQ multiplex PCR; TCRdb's copy has only in-frame clones and leaves some out. The table records just over 20,000 clones, roughly 90% of them present only once. This sample comprised PBMCs, obtained around atezolizumab (anti-PD-L1) treatment. These TCRs come from a woman aged 55-70 years with urothelial cancer.

This chain connects TRBV10-3 to TRBJ2-3, with D possibly TRBD2 on 6 matching bases. The length of the CDR3 is 14 residues. Germline V gene data show CDR1 as ENHRY and CDR2 as SYGVKD. The V end was cut by 0 bases, the J end by 3 bases, with 7 bases between. DNA of the CDR3: TGTGCCATCAGTGAGTCGGAGGGTACAGATACGCAGTATTTT. Translation: CAISESEGTDTQYF.

V is TRBV2 and J is TRBJ1-2; 7 nucleotides align to TRBD1. The CDR3 runs to 12 residues. Germline V gives CDR1 SNHLY, CDR2 FYNNEI. Germline trimming cut 4 bases from V and 8 bases from J; bases unmatched to any gene: 4. CDR3 sequence (DNA): TGTGCCAGCAGTGTTGACAGGGCGGGCTACACCTTC. Amino acids: CASSVDRAGYTF.

The rearrangement uses TRBV5-4 and TRBJ1-4; 12 nucleotides match TRBD1. The germline gives CDR1 SGHNT, CDR2 YYREEE (reference sequence). With V trimmed by 4 bases and J by 4 bases, 8 bases remained unmatched. The CDR3 contains 17 residues. The CDR3 loop is CASSPGQGARRNEKLFF. The CDR3 DNA reads TGTGCCAGCAGCCCGGGACAGGGGGCGCGCCGTAATGAAAAACTGTTTTTT. The full variable domain, in which reference TRBV5-4 and TRBJ1-4 provide the parts outside the CDR3, is ETGVTQSPTHLIKTRGQQVTLRCSSQSGHNTVSWYQQALGQGPQFIFQYYREEENGRGNFPPRFSGLQFPNYSSELNVNALELDDSALYLCASSPGQGARRNEKLFFGSGTQLSVL.

This sequence joins TRBV27 and TRBJ1-1; 7 positions match TRBD1. Unmatched junction bases numbered 9, after V lost 7 bases and J lost 4 bases. Per the germline V gene, CDR1 is MNHEY and CDR2 is SMNVEV (reference sequence). The CDR3 is 14 residues long. For the CDR3, the DNA is TGTGCCAGCAACCCCACAACAGGGGTCACTGAAGCTTTCTTT. Encoded protein: CASNPTTGVTEAFF.

In this sample, this clone turned up once. The chain couples TRBV7-2 to TRBJ2-5, with D perhaps matching TRBD1 (5 bases). Germline values: CDR1 SGHTA, CDR2 FQGNSA. The germline V and J ends were trimmed by 1 base and 4 bases, with 13 bases remaining between them. CDR3 size: 15 residues. The CDR3 here is CASSLDPGRGETQYF. For the CDR3, the DNA is TGTGCCAGCAGCTTAGATCCGGGTAGGGGAGAGACCCAGTACTTC.

CDR3 nucleotides: TGTGCCAGCAGCCTTGGTGGCCTAGCGGATCAAGAGACCCAGTACTTC. It yields the protein CASSLGGLADQETQYF. The V call is TRBV5-5, the J call TRBJ2-5; 7 bases line up with TRBD2. The length of the CDR3 is 16 residues. Per germline, CDR1 SGHKS and CDR2 YYEKEE (reference sequence). V lost 4 bases to trimming and J lost 2 bases; unmatched junction nucleotides: 11.

J is TRBJ1-1 and V is TRBV21-1. TRBV21-1 is an annotated pseudogene. This CDR3 contains 14 residues. The CDR3 nucleotides are TGTGCCAGCAGCCAGGGAGGCGGGAACACTGAAGCTTTCTTT. It specifies CASSQGGGNTEAFF.

This chain joins TRBV27 and TRBJ2-1, with D possibly being TRBD2 (6 bases). The V end lost 3 bases, the J end lost 12 bases, and 21 bases lay between the germline ends. CDR1 MNHEY and CDR2 SMNVEV come from the germline V gene (reference sequence). CDR3 size: 15 residues. CDR3 bases: TGTGCCAGCAGTTTGTCTAGCGAGGGGAGCGATAGGCAGTTCTTC. Translation gives CASSLSSEGSDRQFF.

This rearrangement joins TRBV13 to TRBJ2-1; TRBD2 agrees at 7 bases. Germline V lookup: CDR1 PRHDT, CDR2 FYEKMQ (reference sequence). V shed 3 bases, J shed 0 bases, and the junction held 8 bases outside the gene matches. CDR3 length: 17 amino acids. CDR3 nucleotide sequence: TGTGCCAGCAGCTTGAGGCGGGAGTGGAGCTCCTACAATGAGCAGTTCTTC. Amino acid sequence: CASSLRREWSSYNEQFF.

The chain has TRBV6-7 and TRBJ2-3; possible D gene TRBD1, 6 bases. TRBV6-7 is labeled an ORF, and its function is uncertain. Deletions cut 5 bases from V and 2 bases from J, with 17 bases between. The CDR3 extends over 16 amino acids. Written as DNA, the CDR3 is TGTGCCAGCAGTAATCCCGGGACATTACTCACAGATACGCAGTATTTT. It specifies CASSNPGTLLTDTQYF.

The rearrangement links TRBV9 to TRBJ2-3; D is perhaps TRBD2 (5 bases). Trimming left V 2 bases short and J 5 bases short, with 12 bases between. This CDR3 has 14 residues. Germline V lookup: CDR1 SGDLS, CDR2 YYNGEE. The CDR3, as DNA: TGTGCCAGCAGCGTCCCGGGGTCGGGAGATACGCAGTATTTT. Amino acids: CASSVPGSGDTQYF. Variable domain in full (rest from reference TRBV9 and TRBJ2-3): DSGVTQTPKHLITATGQRVTLRCSPRSGDLSVYWYQQSLDQGLQFLIQYYNGEERAKGNILERFSAQQFPDLHSELNLSSLELGDSALYFCASSVPGSGDTQYFGPGTRLTVL.

CDR3 loop: CASSGSSGEMYYNEQFF. The CDR3 DNA follows: TGTGCCAGCTCTGGGTCTAGCGGCGAGATGTATTACAATGAGCAGTTCTTC. This chain links TRBV18 with TRBJ2-1, with 7 positions matching TRBD2. With V trimmed by 6 bases and J by 4 bases, 15 bases remained unmatched. CDR1 KGHSH and CDR2 LQKENI come from the germline V gene. The CDR3 runs to 17 residues.

The rearrangement uses TRBV5-4 and TRBJ2-7, with 10 positions matching TRBD1. The CDR3 covers 13 residues. V was clipped by 5 bases and J by 12 bases; unmatched bases: 11. Germline V gives CDR1 SGHNT, CDR2 YYREEE (reference sequence). The CDR3 DNA sequence: TGTGCCAGCAGTCTTGACAGGGGGCCCTTCCCGTACTTC. Protein: CASSLDRGPFPYF.

The chain recombines TRBV27 with TRBJ2-1, with 8 nucleotides matching TRBD2. CDR1 is MNHEY, CDR2 SMNVEV, per germline (reference sequence). V dropped 6 bases and J dropped 0; count of bases not matched to a gene: 13. The CDR3 sequence is 18 residues long. The CDR3 DNA follows: TGTGCCAGCAGCCTAATGCCTAGCGGGTGGAGCTCCTACAATGAGCAGTTCTTC. This encodes CASSLMPSGWSSYNEQFF.

V is TRBV6-5 and J is TRBJ2-7, with D unresolved. The CDR3 extends over 14 amino acids. Germline CDR1 and CDR2: MNHEY and SVGAGI. Trimming took off 2 bases at V and 0 bases at J, with 8 bases between the two ends. CDR3 in DNA: TGTGCCAGCAGTTACCGAAGGAGCTCCTACGAGCAGTACTTC. Encoded protein: CASSYRRSSYEQYF.

With regard to this clone: This sample also contains other DNA sequences that code for the same CDR3. V usage is TRBV27 and J usage is TRBJ2-1; D not certain. Germline lookup yields CDR1 MNHEY and CDR2 SMNVEV (reference sequence). V was shortened by 2 bases and J by 9 bases, with 11 bases between the two germline ends. The CDR3 sequence is 13 residues long. This CDR3 reads CASSLAARGEQFF. The CDR3 nucleotides read TGTGCCAGCAGTTTAGCCGCCCGAGGTGAGCAGTTCTTC.

The chain employs TRBV27 and TRBJ2-7; 7 positions match TRBD1. The germline V gene encodes CDR1 MNHEY and CDR2 SMNVEV (reference sequence). This CDR3 contains 15 residues. V was clipped by 3 bases and J by 1 base; unmatched bases: 6. The CDR3 region is CASSFGVTGSYEQYF. CDR3 bases: TGTGCCAGCAGTTTTGGGGTGACAGGGTCCTACGAGCAGTACTTC.

The chain uses TRBV28 and TRBJ1-5, with unresolved D. V was clipped by 5 bases and J by 1 base, with 12 bases between them. Per germline, CDR1 MDHEN and CDR2 SYDVKM. The length of the CDR3 is 15 residues. For the CDR3, the DNA is TGTGCCAGCAGTCTCGAGCTCGGGAGCAATCAGCCCCAGCATTTT. Protein sequence: CASSLELGSNQPQHF.

The genes are TRBV6-1 and TRBJ2-1; TRBD2 matches 9 bases. The germline CDR1 and CDR2 sequences are MNHNS and SASEGT. The V segment lost 2 bases and the J segment 7 bases; nucleotides outside the gene matches: 9. CDR3 size: 16 residues. CDR3 bases: TGTGCCAGCAGTGAACGGCTAGCGGGGTCCTTTAATGAGCAGTTCTTC. Translated, it gives CASSERLAGSFNEQFF.

The rearrangement joins TRBV4-1 to TRBJ2-7; 9 bases are shared with TRBD2. CDR1 is MGHRA and CDR2 is YSYEKL in the germline V gene. This CDR3 region has 16 residues. V lost 5 bases, J lost 0 bases, and 8 bases stayed unmatched. CDR3 amino acids: CASSSRLAESSYEQYF. The DNA for the CDR3 is TGCGCCAGCAGCTCTCGACTAGCGGAGAGCTCCTACGAGCAGTACTTC.

This chain connects TRBV7-6 to TRBJ2-5; 10 positions match TRBD1. CDR3 length equals 15 residues. J lost 5 bases, V lost 5 bases, and 8 bases had no gene match. CDR1 and CDR2 (germline): SGHVS, FNYEAQ. The CDR3 is CASSNTGTGEETQYF. The DNA for the CDR3 is TGTGCCAGCAGCAATACCGGGACAGGGGAGGAGACCCAGTACTTC.

The chain employs TRBV5-1 and TRBJ1-4, with 7 bases aligning to TRBD1. There are 16 residues in the CDR3. Germline V gives CDR1 SGHRS, CDR2 YFSETQ. V shed 5 bases and J 2 bases; nucleotides not matched to a gene: 9. In DNA form, the CDR3 reads TGCGCCAGCAGAAGACAGGGCGTTCGGACTAATGAAAAACTGTTTTTT. The encoded protein is CASRRQGVRTNEKLFF.

The chain couples TRBV5-5 to TRBJ2-5; D remains ambiguous. Trimming shortened V by 4 bases and J by 2 bases, and 6 bases separated the two germline ends. The CDR3 sequence is 12 residues long. The germline V gene has CDR1 SGHKS and CDR2 YYEKEE (reference sequence). The CDR3 DNA follows: TGTGCCAGCAGCCCCAGACAAGAGACCCAGTACTTC. Residues: CASSPRQETQYF.

The chain is built from TRBV5-6 and TRBJ2-7; 11 bases fit TRBD2. Germline CDR1 reads SGHDT; CDR2 reads YYEEEE. The CDR3 consists of 15 residues. Trimming at V came to 3 bases and at J to 1 base, leaving 3 bases not matched to a gene. The CDR3 DNA reads as TGTGCCAGCAGCTCCGGGACTAGCGGTTCCTACGAGCAGTACTTC. Amino acids: CASSSGTSGSYEQYF.

This rearrangement joins TRBV5-1 to TRBJ2-3; 11 nucleotides line up with TRBD2. CDR3 length equals 14 residues. CDR1 is SGHRS, CDR2 YFSETQ, per germline. V dropped 5 bases and J dropped 4; count of bases not matched to a gene: 3. This CDR3 is CASRLAGESDTQYF. The CDR3 region has the DNA TGCGCCAGCAGACTAGCGGGAGAGTCAGATACGCAGTATTTT.

V gene TRBV7-3 combines with J gene TRBJ2-5; D is uncertain. The CDR3 extends over 13 amino acids. V was cut by 5 bases and J by 5 bases, with 12 bases left in between. The V gene's germline CDR1 is SGHTA and CDR2 FQGTGA. The CDR3 region has the DNA TGTGCCAGCAGCCCCGGTAGAGCGGAGACCCAGTACTTC. Its translation is CASSPGRAETQYF.

This clone was recorded once. DNA for the CDR3: TGCAGCGTTGACGTTGAGCAGTTCTTC. Translation: CSVDVEQFF. The chain carries TRBV29-1 and TRBJ2-1; D is undetermined. Germline V gives CDR1 SQVTM, CDR2 ANQGSEA. Trimming took off 3 bases at V and 9 bases at J, with 3 bases between the two ends. CDR3 length: 9 residues.

The V and J genes are TRBV7-2 and TRBJ2-7; 10 positions match TRBD1. The CDR3 has 18 amino acids. J gave up 3 bases and V 1 base, and 12 bases lay outside the gene matches. The V gene's germline CDR1 is SGHTA and CDR2 FQGNSA. CDR3 sequence (DNA): TGTGCCAGCAGCTTAGGGGACAGGGGAAAAGTGTCTGGCTACGAGCAGTACTTC. This encodes CASSLGDRGKVSGYEQYF.